This TCR beta chain was captured by sequencing in a study of CD8 T cells in ankylosing spondylitis. Study observations and caveats: A TCR beta motif of eight or nine highly homologous variants seemed to mark ankylosing spondylitis blood. Disease-associated clones were reportedly significantly overrepresented in matched ankylosing spondylitis synovial fluid. Reports of some motif variants in reactive arthritis synovial fluid and blood predate this one.

Construction of TCR beta libraries was performed using quantitative 5'-RACE with molecular barcodes. TCRdb redid the calling of the 5' RACE reads with MiXCR, one entry per CDR3 protein. The repertoire has 200,000 to 250,000 distinct CDR3 sequences, under 30% of them found once; the top ten carry about 6.9%. This clonotype was seen at least ten times. No antigen is known for it. V dropped 3 bases and J dropped 5 bases, with 11 bases sitting between them. CDR1 is DFQATT, CDR2 SNEGSKA, per germline (reference sequence). This CDR3 contains 12 residues. Sequencing was performed on blood, either unsorted or a sorted T cell fraction (not recorded which). This rearrangement joins TRBV20-1 to TRBJ2-7; D gene unclear. This TCR came from a male donor with ankylosing spondylitis or in good health (not recorded which). The CDR3 coding sequence is TGCAGTGCTAGGGCCACTCTCCACGAGCAGTACTTC. Amino acids: CSARATLHEQYF.